Each of the 9 T cell receptor beta chains below was sequenced from the same sample in a study of response to subunit inactivated influenza vaccine. TCRdb analysed the RT-PCR reads with MiXCR anew, one entry per CDR3 protein. Of hundreds of thousands of distinct CDR3 sequences in the sample, 11% to 15% were seen once. The source material was PBMCs from blood, sampled around 15 days before vaccination. The receptors originated from a man aged 45-60 years who received an inactivated influenza vaccine.

The chain has TRBV7-3 and TRBJ1-1; 8 bases line up with TRBD1. In germline, CDR1 is SGHTA, CDR2 FQGTGA. The CDR3 has 14 amino acids. The V gene end was trimmed by 5 bases and the J gene end by 7 bases; junction bases not matched to a gene: 9. This CDR3 is CASSPTGQGDEAFF. The DNA for the CDR3 is TGTGCCAGCAGCCCGACTGGACAGGGCGATGAAGCTTTCTTT.

CDR3 DNA: TGTGCCAGCAGTTACTCGATAGGACTAGCGGGAACCTACAATGAGCAGTTCTTC. The encoded protein is CASSYSIGLAGTYNEQFF. V gene TRBV6-5 combines with J gene TRBJ2-1; 12 positions match TRBD2. V was pared by 0 bases and J by 2 bases, with 5 bases of the junction left unmatched. CDR1 and CDR2 from the germline V gene are MNHEY and SVGAGI. The CDR3 spans 18 residues.

This clonotype was counted a few times. The chain joins TRBV6-4 to TRBJ2-7; D unresolved. Germline CDR1 reads MRHNA; CDR2 reads SNTAGT. The CDR3 consists of 15 residues. V was pared by 0 bases and J by 1 base, with 10 bases between. CDR3 sequence: CASSDSFCSSYEQYF. CDR3 bases: TGTGCCAGCAGTGACTCTTTCTGTTCTTCCTACGAGCAGTACTTC.

CDR3 sequence reads: CSARDIMPDTQYF. CDR3 nucleotide sequence: TGCAGTGCTAGGGATATCATGCCAGATACGCAGTATTTT. The chain has TRBV20-1 and TRBJ2-3; D call uncertain. Germline CDR1 is DFQATT and CDR2 is SNEGSKA (reference sequence). This CDR3 region has 13 residues. Between the trimmed V and J ends, which lost 3 bases and 4 bases, there was a span of 11 bases.

The chain couples TRBV3-1 to TRBJ2-6, with 9 bases identical to TRBD1. The CDR3 is 17 residues long. The V gene's germline CDR1 is LGHDT and CDR2 YNNKEL (reference sequence). V was clipped by 4 bases and J by 0 bases; unmatched bases: 4. CDR3: CASSPRTGDSGANVLTF. For the CDR3, the DNA is TGTGCCAGCAGCCCTCGGACAGGGGACTCTGGGGCCAACGTCCTGACTTTC.

This clonotype was observed a few times. This chain joins TRBV6-1 and TRBJ1-2, with D hard to call. CDR3 length: 13 amino acids. Between the trimmed V and J ends, which lost 10 bases and 4 bases, there was a span of 16 bases. Looked up from germline, CDR1 is MNHNS and CDR2 is SASEGT. CDR3 DNA sequence: TGTGCCACCCGAACTGTAATGGGCTATGGCTACACCTTC. It yields the protein CATRTVMGYGYTF.

There are a few counts of this clonotype. The V gene is TRBV5-1, the J gene TRBJ2-5, with a possible D match to TRBD1 (5 bases). The CDR3 has 15 residues. CDR1 is SGHRS, CDR2 YFSETQ, per germline. The V end lost 0 bases, the J end lost 2 bases, and 11 bases lay between the germline ends. DNA for the CDR3: TGCGCCAGCAGCTTGGCACAGGCGAGGCAAGAGACCCAGTACTTC. It specifies CASSLAQARQETQYF.

This clonotype was seen a few times. The V call is TRBV27, the J call TRBJ2-2; the D gene is possibly TRBD2 (5 bases). The CDR3 is 15 amino acids. Germline CDR1 MNHEY, CDR2 SMNVEV (reference sequence). Trimming removed 8 bases at V and 6 bases at J, with 19 bases between. The DNA of the CDR3 is TGTGCCAGCGGGGAGAGGCCTGGGGTATCCGGGGAGCTGTTTTTT. It codes for CASGERPGVSGELFF.

A few counts support this clonotype. The genes are TRBV13 and TRBJ2-7, with TRBD1 as a possible D gene (5 bases). Trimming removed 4 bases at V and 4 bases at J, with 11 bases between. The CDR3 runs 13 residues. Per germline, CDR1 PRHDT and CDR2 FYEKMQ (reference sequence). The CDR3 reads CASSSTALYEQYF. The DNA of the CDR3 is TGTGCCAGCAGCTCGACAGCGCTTTACGAGCAGTACTTC.